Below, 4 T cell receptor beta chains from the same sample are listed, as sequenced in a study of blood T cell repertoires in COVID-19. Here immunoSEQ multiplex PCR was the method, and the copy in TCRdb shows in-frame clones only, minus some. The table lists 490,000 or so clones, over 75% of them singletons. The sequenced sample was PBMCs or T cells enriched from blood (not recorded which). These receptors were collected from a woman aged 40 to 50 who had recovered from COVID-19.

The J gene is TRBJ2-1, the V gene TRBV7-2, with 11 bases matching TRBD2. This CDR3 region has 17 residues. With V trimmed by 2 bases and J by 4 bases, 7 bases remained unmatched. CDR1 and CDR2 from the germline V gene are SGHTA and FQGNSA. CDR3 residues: CASSLRPGLAEYNEQFF. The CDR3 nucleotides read TGTGCCAGCAGCTTAAGGCCGGGACTAGCGGAATACAATGAGCAGTTCTTC. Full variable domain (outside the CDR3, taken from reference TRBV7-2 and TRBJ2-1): GAGVSQSPSNKVTEKGKDVELRCDPISGHTALYWYRQSLGQGLEFLIYFQGNSAPDKSGLPSDRFSAERTGGSVSTLTIQRTQQEDSAVYLCASSLRPGLAEYNEQFFGPGTRLTVL.

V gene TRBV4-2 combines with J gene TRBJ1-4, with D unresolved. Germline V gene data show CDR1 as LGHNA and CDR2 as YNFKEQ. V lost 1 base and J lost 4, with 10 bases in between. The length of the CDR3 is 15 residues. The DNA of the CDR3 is TGTGCCAGCAGCCAAGGGGCCGTAGATAATGAAAAACTGTTTTTT. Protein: CASSQGAVDNEKLFF.

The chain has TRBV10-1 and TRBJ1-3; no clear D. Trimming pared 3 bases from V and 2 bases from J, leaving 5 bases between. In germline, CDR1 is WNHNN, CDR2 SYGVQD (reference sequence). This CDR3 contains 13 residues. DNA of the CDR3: TGCGCCAGCAGTGACCCTGCTGGAAACACCATATATTTT. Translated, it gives CASSDPAGNTIYF.

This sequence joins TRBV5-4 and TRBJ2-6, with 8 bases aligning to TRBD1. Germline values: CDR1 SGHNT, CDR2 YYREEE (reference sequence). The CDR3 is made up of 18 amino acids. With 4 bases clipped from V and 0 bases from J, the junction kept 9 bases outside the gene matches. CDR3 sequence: CASSPKTGVYSGANVLTF. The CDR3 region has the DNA TGTGCCAGCAGCCCCAAGACAGGGGTTTACTCTGGGGCCAACGTCCTGACTTTC.